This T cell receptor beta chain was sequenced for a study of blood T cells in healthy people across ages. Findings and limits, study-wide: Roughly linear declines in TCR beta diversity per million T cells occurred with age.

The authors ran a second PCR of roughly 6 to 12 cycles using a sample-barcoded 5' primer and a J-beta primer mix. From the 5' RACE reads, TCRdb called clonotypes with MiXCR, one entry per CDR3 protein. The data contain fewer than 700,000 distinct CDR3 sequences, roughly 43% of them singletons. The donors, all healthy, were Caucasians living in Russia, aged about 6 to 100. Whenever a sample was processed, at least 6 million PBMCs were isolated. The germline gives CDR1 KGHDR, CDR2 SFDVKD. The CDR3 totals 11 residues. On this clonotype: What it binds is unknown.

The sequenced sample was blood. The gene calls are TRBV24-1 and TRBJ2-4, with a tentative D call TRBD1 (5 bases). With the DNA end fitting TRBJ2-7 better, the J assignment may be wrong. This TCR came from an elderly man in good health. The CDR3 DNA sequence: TGTGCCACCAGTACAGGATACGAGCAGTACTTC. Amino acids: CATSTGYEQYF.